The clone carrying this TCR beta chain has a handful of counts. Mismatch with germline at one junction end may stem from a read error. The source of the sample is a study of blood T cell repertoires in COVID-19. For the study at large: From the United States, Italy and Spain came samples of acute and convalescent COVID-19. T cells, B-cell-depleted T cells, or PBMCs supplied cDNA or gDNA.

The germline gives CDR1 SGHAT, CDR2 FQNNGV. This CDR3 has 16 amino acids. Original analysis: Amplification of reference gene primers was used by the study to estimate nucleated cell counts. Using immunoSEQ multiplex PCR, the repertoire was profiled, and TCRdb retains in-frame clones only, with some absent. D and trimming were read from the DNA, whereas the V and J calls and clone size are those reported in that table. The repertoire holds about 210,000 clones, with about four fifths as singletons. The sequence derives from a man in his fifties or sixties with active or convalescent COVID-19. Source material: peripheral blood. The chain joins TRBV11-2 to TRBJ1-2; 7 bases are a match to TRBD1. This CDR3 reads CASRLGYRGGNYGYTF. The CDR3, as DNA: TGTGCCAGCAGATTAGGGTACAGGGGCGGTAACTATGGCTACACCTTC.